Shown below are 28 T cell receptor beta chains from a single sample sequenced in a study of response to subunit inactivated influenza vaccine (dated by TCRdb to 2016 to 2019). Library method: RT-PCR. The sequencer listed for this sample is Illumina HiSeq 2500. The public sequencing data were trimmed at Q25 with fastp and processed into clonotypes with MiXCR by TCRdb, which kept only in-frame beta chains. Rows merge per CDR3 protein into single entries with the most common DNA and genes. Recorded for this sample are 700,000 to 800,000 distinct CDR3 sequences; about 18% of them occurred a single time. The ten largest clones take up approximately 11% of the sample. The material was PBMCs from blood, obtained roughly 5 days after vaccination. These receptors were taken from a man between 45 and 60 years old who received an inactivated influenza vaccine. Donor details come from another sample of the same person, matched by shared clones.

This chain's CDR3 is CASSYTSGAWETQYF. As DNA, the CDR3 is TGTGCCAGCAGTTATACTAGCGGGGCCTGGGAGACCCAGTACTTC. This chain joins TRBV6-5 and TRBJ2-5; TRBD2 agrees at 10 bases. The germline gives CDR1 MNHEY, CDR2 SVGAGI. V trimming: 3 bases; J trimming: 5 bases; junction bases outside the gene matches: 6. The CDR3 runs 15 residues.

This chain joins TRBV4-1 and TRBJ2-3; 9 nucleotides align to TRBD2. The CDR3 sequence is 16 residues long. The V gene's germline CDR1 is MGHRA and CDR2 YSYEKL. J gave up 3 bases and V 0 bases, and 4 bases lay outside the gene matches. CDR3 DNA: TGCGCCAGCAGCCAAGATCCTGGACTAGCGACAGATACGCAGTATTTT. Protein sequence: CASSQDPGLATDTQYF.

The DNA of the CDR3 is TGCAGCGTTGAGATCAGGGTGGCAGATACGCAGTATTTT. This codes for CSVEIRVADTQYF. The V call is TRBV29-1, the J call TRBJ2-3; possibly TRBD1 for D (5 bases). This CDR3 is built from 13 residues. The germline V gene encodes CDR1 SQVTM and CDR2 ANQGSEA. With 3 bases removed from V and 4 bases from J, the gap between germline ends came to 11 bases.

This clonotype turned up a few times. The chain links TRBV9 to TRBJ2-7; TRBD1 agrees at 7 bases. Trimming at V came to 5 bases and at J to 0 bases, leaving 14 bases not matched to a gene. This CDR3 has 17 residues. CDR1 and CDR2 (germline): SGDLS, YYNGEE. CDR3 region: CASSPGQSKISSYEQYF. The CDR3 DNA is TGTGCCAGCAGTCCGGGACAGAGTAAAATCAGCTCCTACGAGCAGTACTTC.

This clonotype turned up a few times. The chain recombines TRBV28 with TRBJ2-7; D is possibly TRBD2 (5 bases). This CDR3 spans 12 amino acids. Germline V CDR1 and CDR2: MDHEN, SYDVKM. With 5 bases removed from V and 4 bases from J, the gap between germline ends came to 9 bases. The CDR3 coding sequence is TGTGCCAGCAGTGTCGAGGGATACGAGCAGTACTTC. It encodes CASSVEGYEQYF.

V gene TRBV12-5 combines with J gene TRBJ1-6, with D uncertain. Trimming removed 1 base at V and 7 bases at J, with 2 bases between. This CDR3 has 12 amino acids. Germline assignment: CDR1 LGHNT and CDR2 FRNRAP. Written as DNA, the CDR3 is TGTGCTAGTGGTTTGGGCAATTCACCCCTCCACTTT. Translating it yields CASGLGNSPLHF.

The chain links TRBV7-9 to TRBJ1-2; D not resolved. V lost 5 bases, J lost 8 bases, and 15 bases lay in between. Germline CDR1 is SEHNR and CDR2 is FQNEAQ (reference sequence). The CDR3 is 13 amino acids. The CDR3 sequence: CASSLSMAGGYTF. CDR3 bases: TGTGCCAGCAGCCTATCAATGGCTGGAGGCTACACCTTC.

This rearrangement joins TRBV2 to TRBJ2-7; 12 bases align to TRBD1. J was trimmed by 4 bases and V by 4 bases; bases with no gene match: 2. The CDR3 is 14 residues long. CDR1 SNHLY and CDR2 FYNNEI come from the germline V gene. CDR3 region: CASSGDRGRYEQYF. The CDR3 DNA follows: TGTGCCAGCAGTGGGGACAGGGGGCGGTACGAGCAGTACTTC.

The J gene is TRBJ2-3, the V gene TRBV15; D perhaps matches TRBD1 (6 bases). Germline V CDR1 and CDR2: LNHNV, YYDKDF (reference sequence). There are 15 residues in the CDR3. Trimming stripped 1 base from V and 4 bases from J, with 12 bases between. The CDR3 DNA is TGTGCCACCAGCAGAGGGACAGAGGGGTCAGATACGCAGTATTTT. Translating gives CATSRGTEGSDTQYF.

This clonotype was observed a handful of times. This chain's CDR3 is CASSTPTGGDGYTF. Written as DNA, the CDR3 is TGCGCCAGCAGCACCCCGACAGGGGGCGATGGCTACACCTTC. The chain is built from TRBV5-1 and TRBJ1-2; 10 bases are a match to TRBD1. In germline, CDR1 is SGHRS, CDR2 YFSETQ. The J segment lost 6 bases and the V segment lost 4 bases, leaving 6 bases of the junction unmatched. The CDR3 consists of 14 residues. Using reference TRBV5-1 and TRBJ1-2 for the parts outside the CDR3, the full variable domain is KAGVTQTPRYLIKTRGQQVTLSCSPISGHRSVSWYQQTPGQGLQFLFEYFSETQRNKGNFPGRFSGRQFSNSRSEMNVSTLELGDSALYLCASSTPTGGDGYTFGSGTRLTVV.

The rearrangement uses TRBV6-1 and TRBJ2-5; D unresolved. CDR3 length: 14 amino acids. Trimming shortened V by 2 bases and J by 7 bases, and 14 bases separated the two germline ends. In germline, CDR1 is MNHNS, CDR2 SASEGT. The CDR3 DNA is TGTGCCAGCAGTGAATTCGAGGCTCTGGGGACCCAGTACTTC. Translation: CASSEFEALGTQYF.

The table lists this clonotype with a few counts. The chain carries TRBV12-3 or TRBV12-4 and TRBJ2-2; D is unclear. The ends were cut back, 6 bases at V and 5 bases at J, with 10 bases in the middle. The CDR3 sequence is 13 residues long. Here the CDR3 reads CASSPKLTGELFF. CDR3 DNA sequence: TGTGCCAGCAGCCCTAAGCTTACCGGGGAGCTGTTTTTT.

The chain has TRBV7-2 and TRBJ2-7; a weak D match, TRBD2 (5 bases). The CDR3 covers 15 residues. Germline V gene sequence: CDR1 SGHTA, CDR2 FQGNSA. Trimming stripped 6 bases from V and 7 bases from J, with 22 bases between. The CDR3: CASSSTPKIAREQYF. CDR3 coding DNA: TGTGCCAGCAGTTCAACCCCTAAAATAGCGAGGGAGCAGTACTTC.

The rearrangement joins TRBV7-2 to TRBJ2-2; D possibly corresponds to TRBD1 (6 bases). V was shortened by 4 bases and J by 6 bases, with 9 bases between the two germline ends. The CDR3 runs 13 residues. Per germline, CDR1 SGHTA and CDR2 FQGNSA. The CDR3 sequence is CASSSRTAGELFF. The CDR3 DNA follows: TGTGCCAGCAGCTCCCGGACAGCCGGGGAGCTGTTTTTT.

J is TRBJ2-7 and V is TRBV5-1; D is possibly TRBD1 (5 bases). Germline CDR1 and CDR2: SGHRS and YFSETQ. The CDR3 is 16 amino acids. Trimming removed 4 bases at V and 2 bases at J, with 19 bases between. As DNA, the CDR3 is TGCGCCAGCAGCCCGGGCTGGTTACAGGAACCCTACGAGCAGTACTTC. It is translated as CASSPGWLQEPYEQYF.

This clonotype was observed at least ten times. The chain carries TRBV20-1 and TRBJ1-3, with a possible D match to TRBD1 (5 bases). V was cut by 5 bases and J by 3 bases, with 20 bases left in between. CDR1 and CDR2 from the germline V gene are DFQATT and SNEGSKA (reference sequence). The CDR3 loop spans 16 amino acids. This CDR3 is CSAPDGIGAGGNTIYF. As DNA, the CDR3 is TGCAGTGCTCCAGATGGGATCGGGGCGGGTGGAAACACCATATATTTT.

A few counts support this clonotype. V and J are TRBV12-5 and TRBJ2-5; 8 bases map to TRBD1. The CDR3 runs 13 residues. Germline V gives CDR1 LGHNT, CDR2 FRNRAP. The junction had 3 bases not matched to a gene; V was cut back by 5 bases and J by 4 bases. As DNA, the CDR3 is TGTGCTAGTGGTGTTGACAGGGGAGAGACCCAGTACTTC. This encodes CASGVDRGETQYF. Combining the CDR3 with reference TRBV12-5 and TRBJ2-5 gives the whole variable domain DARVTQTPRHKVTEMGQEVTMRCQPILGHNTVFWYRQTMMQGLELLAYFRNRAPLDDSGMPKDRFSAEMPDATLATLKIQPSEPRDSAVYFCASGVDRGETQYFGPGTRLLVL.

This clonotype was recorded at least ten times. The chain recombines TRBV5-5 with TRBJ2-2; D is unclear. This CDR3 has 14 residues. The V gene lost 4 bases and the J gene lost 1 base, with 8 bases spanning the gap. CDR1 and CDR2 from the germline V gene are SGHKS and YYEKEE (reference sequence). CDR3 bases: TGTGCCAGCAGCCAAACAGTGAACACCGGGGAGCTGTTTTTT. Protein: CASSQTVNTGELFF. The full variable domain, its missing parts supplied by reference TRBV5-5 and TRBJ2-2, is DAGVTQSPTHLIKTRGQQVTLRCSPISGHKSVSWYQQVLGQGPQFIFQYYEKEERGRGNFPDRFSARQFPNYSSELNVNALLLGDSALYLCASSQTVNTGELFFGEGSRLTVL.

This clonotype was seen a handful of times. The CDR3 loop is CATSRDPGYQETQYF. CDR3 DNA sequence: TGTGCCACCAGCAGAGACCCAGGTTATCAAGAGACCCAGTACTTC. The chain joins TRBV15 to TRBJ2-5; D gene uncertain. The CDR3 totals 15 residues. Germline-derived CDR1 and CDR2 are LNHNV and YYDKDF (reference sequence). Trimming removed 0 bases from V and 2 bases from J, with 10 bases in between.

This rearrangement joins TRBV27 to TRBJ2-3, with TRBD2 matching over 10 bases. The V and J ends lost 1 base and 0 bases, in that order; junction bases with no gene match: 7. This CDR3 comprises 18 residues. Germline V gives CDR1 MNHEY, CDR2 SMNVEV (reference sequence). The CDR3 DNA sequence: TGTGCCAGCAGTTTATTAGCTAGCGGGAGCTTTAGCACAGATACGCAGTATTTT. Translating it yields CASSLLASGSFSTDTQYF.

CDR3 sequence: CASSHGAGGRTGELFF. CDR3 nucleotides: TGTGCCAGCAGCCACGGGGCGGGAGGTCGGACCGGGGAGCTGTTTTTT. The chain combines TRBV7-3 with TRBJ2-2; 8 nucleotides align to TRBD2. Per germline, CDR1 SGHTA and CDR2 FQGTGA. J gave up 5 bases and V 5 bases, and 10 bases lay outside the gene matches. This CDR3 is built from 16 residues.

The sample holds a few counts of this clonotype. The chain combines TRBV9 with TRBJ2-2; TRBD2 might be the D (5 bases). Deletions cut 2 bases from V and 0 bases from J, with 11 bases between. CDR3 size: 16 residues. Germline CDR1 SGDLS, CDR2 YYNGEE. The CDR3 spells CASSVSGGANTGELFF. The CDR3 DNA follows: TGTGCCAGCAGCGTCAGCGGAGGCGCGAACACCGGGGAGCTGTTTTTT.

This clonotype turned up a few times. V usage is TRBV4-3 and J usage is TRBJ2-1, with a possible D match to TRBD1 (6 bases). The CDR3 has 17 residues. Germline V gives CDR1 LGHNA, CDR2 YSLEER. V gave up 0 bases and J gave up 0 bases, with 12 bases separating them. The CDR3 protein is CASSQDKEDSSYNEQFF. The CDR3 bases are TGCGCCAGCAGCCAAGATAAGGAGGACAGCTCCTACAATGAGCAGTTCTTC.

The V and J genes are TRBV2 and TRBJ2-5; D is possibly TRBD2 (5 bases). CDR1 is SNHLY, CDR2 FYNNEI, per germline. The CDR3 spans 12 residues. V dropped 5 bases and J dropped 14 bases, with 18 bases sitting between them. The CDR3 nucleotides are TGTGCCAGCAGTTCATCTAACGGACGGGGATACTTC. It translates to CASSSSNGRGYF.

This clonotype was seen more than once but under ten times. The chain employs TRBV28 and TRBJ1-6, with D unresolved. The V and J ends lost 5 bases and 8 bases respectively, with 10 bases between them. This CDR3 comprises 13 residues. Germline CDR1 MDHEN, CDR2 SYDVKM. The CDR3 reads CASSRDWDSPLHF. In nucleotides, the CDR3 is TGTGCCAGCAGTCGAGACTGGGATTCACCCCTCCACTTT.

Points on this clonotype: Just one base apart from a much larger clone, this may be a read error. This chain links TRBV5-1 with TRBJ1-1; D gene uncertain. This CDR3 has 14 amino acids. Germline V CDR1 and CDR2: SGHRS, YFSETQ. The V and J ends lost 2 bases and 5 bases respectively, with 13 bases between them. The CDR3 DNA reads as TGCGCCAGCAGCTTAGCCCACTGGGTTACTGAAGCTTTCTTT. As protein: CASSLAHWVTEAFF.

The chain employs TRBV6-1 and TRBJ2-1; possibly TRBD2 for D (5 bases). V lost 7 bases and J 0 bases, leaving 16 bases between the germline ends. CDR3 length equals 16 residues. Germline values: CDR1 MNHNS, CDR2 SASEGT. The CDR3 DNA reads as TGTGCCAGCACCTCTTTCCCGGGGAGCTCCTACAATGAGCAGTTCTTC. Amino acids: CASTSFPGSSYNEQFF.

The CDR3 DNA follows: TGCGCCAGCAGCTTGGCCTCCAGGGAGCCCTCACATGGCAATCAGCCCCAGCATTTT. The encoded protein is CASSLASREPSHGNQPQHF. V usage is TRBV5-1 and J usage is TRBJ1-5; TRBD1 might be the D (5 bases). The CDR3 length is 19 residues. In germline, CDR1 is SGHRS, CDR2 YFSETQ. Trimming removed 0 bases from V and 2 bases from J, with 21 bases in between.